This T cell receptor beta chain was identified in a study of identifying expanded T cells in peripheral blood. Points from the study as a whole: Over around two and four weeks, about 15 and 19 clones changed, versus approximately 1.2 between replicates.

About this clone itself: Its target is unknown.

In germline, CDR1 is WSHSY, CDR2 SAAADI. The CDR3 runs 14 residues. V lost 4 bases to trimming and J lost 2 bases; unmatched junction nucleotides: 4. Collection occurred without any documented infections or immune events in donors. Sequencing was performed with immunoSEQ multiplex PCR; in TCRdb, only in-frame clones are kept and a portion is missing. The sample lists 50,000 to 60,000 clones; about four fifths were seen once. Sequencing was performed on blood. This clonotype was obtained from a person aged 18 to 75 in good health. The chain joins TRBV10-2 to TRBJ1-2, with 7 positions matching TRBD1. The DNA for the CDR3 is TGCGCCAGCAGTGCGCCGACAGGGAACTATGGCTACACCTTC. This gives the protein CASSAPTGNYGYTF.